Sequencing of this T cell receptor (beta chain) was carried out in a study of T cells in localized non-small cell lung cancer. The CDR3 contains 16 residues when both ends are counted. Study-level findings and limits: Because sequencing included only one region (of the tumor), heterogeneity remains possible. Exceeding tumor, uninvolved adjacent lung had the highest T cell clonality. Longer overall survival was seen with higher T cell density measured in blood. Out of the top 100 tumor clones, a median roughly 58 were seen in adjacent lung.

The data were produced by immunoSEQ multiplex PCR, yet TCRdb's version contains in-frame clones alone and is incomplete. The sample carries 30,000 to 40,000 clones, about nine tenths recorded once. On this clone: Its antigen is still unknown. The DNA is left out, because the CDR3 cannot be placed on it with certainty; the CDR3 is given as TCRdb lists it.

The chain is built from TRBV21-1 and TRBJ2-3; TRBD1, the table's D call, was not compared with the DNA. TRBV21-1 is classified as a pseudogene. The clonotype was recovered from a woman aged 35 to 69 with stage I lung adenocarcinoma. Sequencing was performed on peripheral blood, taken before any cancer treatment. The CDR3 sequence: CASSVGQGAFSDTQYF.